This entry concerns a single T cell receptor beta chain. Its cognate antigen is unknown. Germline CDR1 and CDR2: SGHVS and FQNEAQ. The V gene lost 3 bases and the J gene lost 2 bases, with 14 bases spanning the gap. The CDR3 has 16 amino acids. This sample was included in a study of T-cell reconstitution after alpha-beta-depleted transplantation in children. The library targeted TCRbeta and was prepared with unique molecular identifiers. From the PCR reads, TCRdb called clonotypes with MiXCR, one entry per CDR3 protein. Among hundreds of thousands of distinct CDR3 sequences listed, about 24% were seen once. General study points: Reported findings indicate that, about two months after transplant, alpha-beta T cells came from several hundred expanded clones, which were derived from non-depleted graft cells. From surviving recipient T cells and thymic progenitors came the high day-60 TCRbeta diversity observed in some patients.

This TCR was sampled from a female patient aged 2-10 years who had a stem cell transplant for congenital amegakaryocytic thrombocytopenia, so the T cells may come from the graft donor. The chain joins TRBV7-8 to TRBJ2-1; tentative D call: TRBD1 (5 bases). Specimen: PBMCs, mostly from graft donor cells, collected 360 days after TCRalphabeta/CD19-depleted stem cell transplant. The DNA for the CDR3 is TGTGCCAGCAGCTTTCTCCCAGGGCCTACCTACAATGAGCAGTTCTTC. Translated, it gives CASSFLPGPTYNEQFF. Full variable domain (rest looked up from reference TRBV7-8 and TRBJ2-1): GAGVSQSPRYKVAKRGQDVALRCDPISGHVSLFWYQQALGQGPEFLTYFQNEAQLDKSGLPSDRFFAERPEGSVSTLKIQRTQQEDSAVYLCASSFLPGPTYNEQFFGPGTRLTVL.